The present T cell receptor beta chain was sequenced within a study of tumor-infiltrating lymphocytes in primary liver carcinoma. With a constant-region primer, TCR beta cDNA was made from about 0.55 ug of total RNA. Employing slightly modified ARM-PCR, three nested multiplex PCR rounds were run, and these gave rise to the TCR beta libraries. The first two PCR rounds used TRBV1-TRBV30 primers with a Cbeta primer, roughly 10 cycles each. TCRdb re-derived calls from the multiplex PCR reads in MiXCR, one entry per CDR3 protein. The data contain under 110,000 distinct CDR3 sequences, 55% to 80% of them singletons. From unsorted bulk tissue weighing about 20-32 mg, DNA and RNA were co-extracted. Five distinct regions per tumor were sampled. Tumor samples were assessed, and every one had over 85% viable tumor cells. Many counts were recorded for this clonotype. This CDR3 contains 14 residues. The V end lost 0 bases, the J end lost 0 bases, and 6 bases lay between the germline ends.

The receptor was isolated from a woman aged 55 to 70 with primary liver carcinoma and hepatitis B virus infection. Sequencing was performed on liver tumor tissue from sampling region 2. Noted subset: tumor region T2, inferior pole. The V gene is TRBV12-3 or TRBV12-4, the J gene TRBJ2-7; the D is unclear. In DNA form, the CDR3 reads TGTGCCAGCAGTTTAGCAGCGAACTCCTACGAGCAGTACTTC. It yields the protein CASSLAANSYEQYF.